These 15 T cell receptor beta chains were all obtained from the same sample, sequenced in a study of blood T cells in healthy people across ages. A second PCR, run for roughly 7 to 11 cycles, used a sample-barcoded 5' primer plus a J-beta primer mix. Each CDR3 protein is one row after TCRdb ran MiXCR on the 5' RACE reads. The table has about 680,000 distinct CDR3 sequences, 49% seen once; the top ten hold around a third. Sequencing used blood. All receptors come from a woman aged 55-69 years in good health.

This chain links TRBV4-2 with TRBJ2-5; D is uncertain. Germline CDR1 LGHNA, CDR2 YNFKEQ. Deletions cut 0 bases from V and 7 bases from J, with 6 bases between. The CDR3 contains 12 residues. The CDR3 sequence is CASSQDEGTQYF. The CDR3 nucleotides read TGTGCCAGCAGCCAAGACGAAGGGACCCAGTACTTC.

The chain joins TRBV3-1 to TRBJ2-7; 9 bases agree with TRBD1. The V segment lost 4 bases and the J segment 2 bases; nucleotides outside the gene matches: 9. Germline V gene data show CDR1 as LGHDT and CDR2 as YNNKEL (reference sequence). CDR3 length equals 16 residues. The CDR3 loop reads CASSLTSDRGPYEQYF. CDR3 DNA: TGTGCCAGCAGCCTAACCTCGGACAGGGGCCCCTACGAGCAGTACTTC.

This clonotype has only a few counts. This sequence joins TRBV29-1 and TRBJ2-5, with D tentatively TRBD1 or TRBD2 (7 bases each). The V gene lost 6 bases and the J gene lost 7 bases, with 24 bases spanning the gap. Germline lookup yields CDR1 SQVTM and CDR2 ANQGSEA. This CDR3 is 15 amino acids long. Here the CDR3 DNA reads TGCAGCGTCATCAGGGGGGGAATGAGATTGGGGACCCAGTACTTC. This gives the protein CSVIRGGMRLGTQYF.

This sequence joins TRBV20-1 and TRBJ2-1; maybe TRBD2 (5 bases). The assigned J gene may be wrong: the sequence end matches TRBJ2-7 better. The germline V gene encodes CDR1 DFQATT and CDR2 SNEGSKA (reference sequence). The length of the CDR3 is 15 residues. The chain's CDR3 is CSARNWRAAYNEQYF. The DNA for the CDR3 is TGCAGTGCTAGAAATTGGCGAGCGGCGTACAATGAGCAGTACTTC.

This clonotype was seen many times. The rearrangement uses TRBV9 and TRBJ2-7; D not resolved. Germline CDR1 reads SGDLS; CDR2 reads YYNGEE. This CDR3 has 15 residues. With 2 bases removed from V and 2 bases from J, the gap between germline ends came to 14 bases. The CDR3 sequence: CASSVSYGSAYEQYF. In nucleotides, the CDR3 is TGTGCCAGCAGCGTCTCGTATGGTTCCGCCTACGAGCAGTACTTC.

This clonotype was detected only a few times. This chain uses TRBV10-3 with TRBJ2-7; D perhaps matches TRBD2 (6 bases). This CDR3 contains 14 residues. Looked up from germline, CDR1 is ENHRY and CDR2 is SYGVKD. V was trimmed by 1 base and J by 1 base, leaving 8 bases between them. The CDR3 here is CAISEFAGSYEQYF. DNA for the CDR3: TGTGCCATCAGTGAGTTTGCGGGATCCTACGAGCAGTACTTC.

CDR3 DNA sequence: TGCGCCAGCAGCCAAGATCGCACTAGCGGACAAGAGACCCAGTACTTC. Protein sequence: CASSQDRTSGQETQYF. The chain combines TRBV4-3 with TRBJ2-5; 8 bases are shared with TRBD2. The CDR3 totals 16 residues. V shed 0 bases, J shed 2 bases, and the junction held 5 bases outside the gene matches. In germline, CDR1 is LGHNA, CDR2 YSLEER.

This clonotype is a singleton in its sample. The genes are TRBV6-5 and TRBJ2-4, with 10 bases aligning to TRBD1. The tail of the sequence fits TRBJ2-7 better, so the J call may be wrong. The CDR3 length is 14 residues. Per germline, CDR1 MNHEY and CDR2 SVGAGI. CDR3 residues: CASSRQGASYEQYF. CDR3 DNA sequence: TGTGCCAGCAGTCGACAGGGGGCCTCCTACGAGCAGTACTTC.

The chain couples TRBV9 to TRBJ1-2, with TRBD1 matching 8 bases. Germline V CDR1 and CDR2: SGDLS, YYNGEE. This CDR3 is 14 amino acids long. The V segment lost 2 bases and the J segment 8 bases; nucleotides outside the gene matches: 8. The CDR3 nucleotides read TGTGCCAGCAGCGTTAACCAGGGGGCAATGGGCTACACCTTC. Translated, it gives CASSVNQGAMGYTF.

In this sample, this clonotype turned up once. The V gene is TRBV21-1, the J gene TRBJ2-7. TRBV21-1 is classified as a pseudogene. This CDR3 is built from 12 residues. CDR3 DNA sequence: TGTGCCGGCAGCAAAGGTGCCTACGAGCAGTACTTC. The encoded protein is CAGSKGAYEQYF.

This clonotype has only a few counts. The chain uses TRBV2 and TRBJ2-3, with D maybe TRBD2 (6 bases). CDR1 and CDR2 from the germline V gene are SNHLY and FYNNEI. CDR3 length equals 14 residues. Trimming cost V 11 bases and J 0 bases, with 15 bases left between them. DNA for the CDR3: TGTGCCTCTAGGAGCGGGCTCAGCACAGATACGCAGTATTTT. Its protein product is CASRSGLSTDTQYF.

The CDR3 is CASSQDQGGVGTEAFF. CDR3 sequence (DNA): TGCGCCAGCAGCCAAGATCAGGGAGGGGTCGGCACTGAAGCTTTCTTT. The chain recombines TRBV4-3 with TRBJ1-1; perhaps TRBD1 as D (5 bases). Trimming took 0 bases from V and 4 from J, leaving 15 bases between them. The length of the CDR3 is 16 residues. The germline gives CDR1 LGHNA, CDR2 YSLEER.

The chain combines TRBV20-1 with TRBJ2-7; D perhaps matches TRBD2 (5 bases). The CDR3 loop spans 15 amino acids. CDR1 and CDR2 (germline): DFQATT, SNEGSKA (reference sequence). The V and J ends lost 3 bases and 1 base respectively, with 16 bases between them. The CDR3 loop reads CSARVVRAGSYEQYF. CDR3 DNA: TGCAGTGCTAGGGTAGTGCGGGCTGGTTCCTACGAGCAGTACTTC.

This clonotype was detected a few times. For the CDR3, the DNA is TGTGCCAGCAAAGGACTAGCGGGAGGGGCTGAGCAGTTCTTC. This gives the protein CASKGLAGGAEQFF. This chain joins TRBV6-2 or TRBV6-3 and TRBJ2-1; 15 bases match TRBD2. Germline CDR1 MNHEY, CDR2 SVGEGT. The CDR3 spans 14 residues. Unmatched junction bases numbered 4, after V lost 7 bases and J lost 9 bases.

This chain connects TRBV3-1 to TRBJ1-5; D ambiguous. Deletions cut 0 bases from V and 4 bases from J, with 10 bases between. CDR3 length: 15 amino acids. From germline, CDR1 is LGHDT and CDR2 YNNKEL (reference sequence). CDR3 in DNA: TGTGCCAGCAGCCAAGATCTAATGACGAATCAGCCCCAGCATTTT. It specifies CASSQDLMTNQPQHF.